This T cell receptor (beta chain) stems from a study of monozygotic twins with inflammatory bowel disease. TCRdb reanalyzed the 5' RACE reads and collapses them to one entry per CDR3 protein, without DNA. This sample's table reports fewer than 550,000 distinct CDR3 sequences. The CDR3 sequence is 13 residues long. Germline V CDR1 and CDR2: SGHAT, FQNNGV. The gene calls are TRBV11-2 and TRBJ1-2; the TRBD1 assignment by TCRdb is unverifiable without DNA. The sequencing input was blood. The clonotype originates from a human donor with ulcerative colitis or Crohn's disease, or a healthy co-twin of an affected twin (not recorded which). The CDR3 reads CASSSDRAGGYTF.